The TCR beta chain under discussion was sequenced for a study of blood T cells in healthy people across ages (dated by TCRdb to between 2014 and 2017). Context from the whole study: In model experiments, roughly one uniquely barcoded TCR beta cDNA molecule per two T cells was captured by template switching. Age-related changes in TCR beta repertoire diversity were measured in the study by deep sequencing normalized with unique cDNA molecular identifiers. Four age groups were formed from the donors: young (average approximately 15 years), middle-aged (approximately 42), aged (62) and long-lived (82). Donors of different ages were randomly distributed across sequencing lanes to avoid experimental bias. Two additional independent replicas of 1 million unique cDNA reads from the same blood draw were analyzed for two donors (one aged 18 to 29 and one aged 80 or older). What the study reported, not specific to this receptor: Estimates of total diversity based on one million sequenced T cells were considered lower bounds and underestimates. The long-lived group showed more naive CD4+ T cells, fewer expanded clones and increased TCR diversity than the aged group, suggesting age selection. There was a strong correlation between observed TCR beta diversity and the percentage of naive T cells measured by flow cytometry. Because the CMV infection status of the donors was unknown, age-related changes in expanded clonotypes may potentially have been confounded. Since profiling was done on bulk unsorted PBMCs, naive and antigen-experienced compartments could not be conclusively compared. Observed TCR beta diversity per million T cells fell roughly linearly with age, and a significant reduction was already apparent by age approximately 40.

CDR1 LGHDT and CDR2 YNNKEL were looked up in the germline V gene (reference sequence). V lost 6 bases and J lost 4 bases, and the count of bases not matched to a germline gene is 9. There are 15 amino acids in the CDR3, from cysteine to phenylalanine inclusive. Kept here is only the CDR3 DNA, which spans 45 bases and is read in frame from base 1. Receptors were amplified or captured by 5' RACE. This sample was sequenced with an Illumina HiSeq 2500. A second PCR of roughly 7 to 11 cycles was performed with a sample-barcoded 5' primer and a J-beta primer mix. A unique molecular identifier was introduced onto each TCR beta cDNA molecule by a template-switch 5' adaptor carrying 12 random nucleotides. Each sample yielded at least 3 million CDR3-containing paired-end reads. All of the RNA was converted into first-strand cDNA using the Mint cDNA synthesis kit, with a TRBC-specific oligonucleotide serving as the primer. After uracil-DNA glycosylase treatment, a first 18-cycle PCR used universal primers M1SS and BC2_uni_R on all cDNA. The authors processed their data as follows. For normalization, 1 million high-quality reads, each with a distinct molecular identifier, were randomly selected from each sample. Reads sharing molecular identifiers were discarded rather than binned into consensus sequences. CDR3 identification, clonotype clustering and error correction used MiTCR with a Q25 quality threshold and the strictest error-elimination algorithm. A nonparametric unseen species model with Euler transformation was used to estimate lower-bound total TCR beta diversity. Using fastp trimming at Q25 and MiXCR clonotype assembly, TCRdb reanalyzed the public sequencing data and kept in-frame beta chains. Rows with one shared CDR3 protein collapse into an entry with the most common genes and DNA. The authors' filters were not applied to this entry. The table for this sample lists 720,000 or so distinct CDR3 sequences; approximately 40% of them were counted only once. The ten largest make up 25% to 35% of the sample.

Donors were 40 or so systemically healthy Caucasian individuals from Russia aged roughly 6 to 90 years. Roughly 9 milliliters of peripheral blood were drawn from each donor into EDTA-treated Vacutainer tubes. Ficoll-Paque density-gradient centrifugation was used to isolate PBMCs, with at least 6.5 million per sample. Total RNA, at least 6 micrograms per sample, was extracted from PBMCs with Trizol reagent. Naive CD45RAhigh/CD27high T cell percentages were measured by flow cytometry on a PBMC aliquot from every donor. At least ten counts were recorded for this clonotype. Its cognate antigen has yet to be identified. Base qualities are missing; no much larger clone stands one base away.

Recombination connected TRBV3-1 to TRBJ2-1; 7 bases in between match TRBD1. This clonotype originated in an older man in good health. The sample comprised blood. The CDR3: CASSSPGQRYNEQFF. Here is the DNA: TGTGCCAGCAGTTCCCCGGGACAGAGATACAATGAGCAGTTCTTC.